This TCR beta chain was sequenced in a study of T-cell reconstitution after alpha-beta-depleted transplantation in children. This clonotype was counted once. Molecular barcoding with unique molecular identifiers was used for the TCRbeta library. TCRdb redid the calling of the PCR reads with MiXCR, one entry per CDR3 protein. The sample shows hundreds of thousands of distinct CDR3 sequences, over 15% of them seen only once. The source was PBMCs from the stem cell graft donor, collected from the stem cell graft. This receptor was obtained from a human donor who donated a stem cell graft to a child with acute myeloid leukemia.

CDR3 DNA: TGTGCCAGCAGCCTCGCTACTGGGCTTCAGTCAACTAATGAAAAACTGTTTTTT. It yields the protein CASSLATGLQSTNEKLFF. V is TRBV4-2 and J is TRBJ1-4; no clear D. This CDR3 is 18 amino acids long. The V gene lost 4 bases and the J gene lost 0 bases, with 18 bases spanning the gap. The germline CDR1 and CDR2 sequences are LGHNA and YNFKEQ.